This T cell receptor beta chain appears in the sequencing data of a study of OX40 agonist ivuxolimab in advanced cancers. The overall study: Patients got intravenous ivuxolimab at 0.01 to 10 mg/kg every 2 weeks. Three individuals attained partial responses, comprising one hepatocellular carcinoma case and two cutaneous melanoma cases.

Study results and limitations: Some nonresponders likewise displayed low normalized T-cell clonal expansion.

Only in-frame clones appear in the TCRdb table, and some are missing; sequencing was by immunoSEQ multiplex PCR. The sample holds tens of thousands of clones, around 90% seen once. On this clone: Its matching antigen is unknown.

The sequencing here drew on CD4+ or CD8+ T cells sorted from blood, taken in a trial of the OX40 agonist ivuxolimab. The sequence was collected from an adult with an advanced solid tumor such as melanoma, head and neck, liver or kidney cancer.

The CDR3 nucleotides read TGCGCCAGCAGCCAAGAAGGCGGGGGATACACCGGGGAGCTGTTTTTT. This translates into CASSQEGGGYTGELFF. V and J are TRBV4-1 and TRBJ2-2; 7 bases agree with TRBD2. This CDR3 contains 16 residues. The junction had 4 bases not matched to a gene; V was cut back by 0 bases and J by 3 bases. Per the germline V gene, CDR1 is MGHRA and CDR2 is YSYEKL.